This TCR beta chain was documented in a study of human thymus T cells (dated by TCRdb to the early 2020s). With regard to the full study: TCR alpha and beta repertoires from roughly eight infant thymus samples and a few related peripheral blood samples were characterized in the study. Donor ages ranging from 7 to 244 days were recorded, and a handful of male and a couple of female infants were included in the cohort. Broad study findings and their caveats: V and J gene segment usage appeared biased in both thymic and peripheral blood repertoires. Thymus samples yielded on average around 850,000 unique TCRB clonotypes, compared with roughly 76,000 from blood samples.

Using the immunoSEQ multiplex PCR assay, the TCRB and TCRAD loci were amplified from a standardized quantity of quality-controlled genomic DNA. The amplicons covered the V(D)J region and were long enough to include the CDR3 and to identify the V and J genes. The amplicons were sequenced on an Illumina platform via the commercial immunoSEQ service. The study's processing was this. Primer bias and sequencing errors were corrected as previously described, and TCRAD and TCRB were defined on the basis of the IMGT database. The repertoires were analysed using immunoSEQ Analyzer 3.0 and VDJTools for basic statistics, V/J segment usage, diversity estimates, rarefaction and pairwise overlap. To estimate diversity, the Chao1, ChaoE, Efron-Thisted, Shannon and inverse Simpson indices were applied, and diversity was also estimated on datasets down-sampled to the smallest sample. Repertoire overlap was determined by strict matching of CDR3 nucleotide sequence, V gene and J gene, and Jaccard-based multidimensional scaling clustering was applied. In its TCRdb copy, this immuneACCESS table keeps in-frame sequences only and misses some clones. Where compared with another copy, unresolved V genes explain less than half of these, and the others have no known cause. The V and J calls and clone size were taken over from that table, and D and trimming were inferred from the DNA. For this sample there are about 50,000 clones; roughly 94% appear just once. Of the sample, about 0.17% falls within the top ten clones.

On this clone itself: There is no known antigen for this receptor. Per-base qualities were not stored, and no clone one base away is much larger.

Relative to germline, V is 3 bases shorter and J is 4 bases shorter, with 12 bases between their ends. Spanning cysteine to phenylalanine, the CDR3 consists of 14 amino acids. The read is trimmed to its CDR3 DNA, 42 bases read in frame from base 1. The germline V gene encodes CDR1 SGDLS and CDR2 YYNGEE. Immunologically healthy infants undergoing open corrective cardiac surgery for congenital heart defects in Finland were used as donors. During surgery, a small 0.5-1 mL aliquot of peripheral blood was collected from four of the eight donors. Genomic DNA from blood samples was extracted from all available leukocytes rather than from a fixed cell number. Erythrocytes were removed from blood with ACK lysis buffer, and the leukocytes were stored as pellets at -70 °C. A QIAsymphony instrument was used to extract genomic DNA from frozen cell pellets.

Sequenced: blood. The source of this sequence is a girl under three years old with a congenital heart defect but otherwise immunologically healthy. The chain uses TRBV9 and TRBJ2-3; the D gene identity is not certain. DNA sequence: TGTGCCAGCAGCGGATCGGTTTGGTCAGATACGCAGTATTTT. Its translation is CASSGSVWSDTQYF. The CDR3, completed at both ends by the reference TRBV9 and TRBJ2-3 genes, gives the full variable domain DSGVTQTPKHLITATGQRVTLRCSPRSGDLSVYWYQQSLDQGLQFLIQYYNGEERAKGNILERFSAQQFPDLHSELNLSSLELGDSALYFCASSGSVWSDTQYFGPGTRLTVL.